The TCR beta chain described here comes from a study of patients and donors after allogeneic stem cell transplantation. TCRdb re-derived calls from the RT-PCR reads in MiXCR, one entry per CDR3 protein. The profile covers about 160,000 distinct CDR3 sequences, with more than 20% appearing a single time and around 26% taken by the ten largest. The sample comprised blood, either unsorted or a sorted T cell fraction (not recorded which). The source of this sequence is a human donor who was either an allogeneic HSCT recipient or a stem cell or donor lymphocyte infusion donor (not recorded which). It is not recorded whose cells these are; they may come from a transplant donor.

The CDR3 protein is CASSFISRADYGYTF. CDR3 coding DNA: TGCGCCAGCAGTTTCATTAGCAGGGCTGACTATGGCTACACCTTC. The rearrangement joins TRBV5-1 to TRBJ1-2; D is possibly TRBD1 (5 bases). The CDR3 runs to 15 residues. Germline CDR1 is SGHRS and CDR2 is YFSETQ. Trimming cost V 5 bases and J 3 bases, with 17 bases left between them.